What follows are 27 T cell receptor beta chains derived from one specimen sequenced in a study of Ad26.COV2.S vaccination and SARS-CoV-2 variants. TCRdb's copy holds only in-frame clones and misses some; the assay was immunoSEQ multiplex PCR. The sample holds fewer than 600,000 clones, 80% to 90% seen once. The treatment here: some 19 received Ad26.COV2.S at low or high dose, single or two shots; 5 received placebo; per-sample allocation not given. Material that was analyzed had been drawn on day 63 after the first vaccine or placebo injection. Here the sequenced sample was peripheral blood, taken in a trial of Ad26.COV2.S vaccine versus placebo. The receptors derive from a person between 18 and 60 years old who received the Ad26.COV2.S COVID-19 vaccine or a placebo.

CDR3 coding DNA: TGTGCCAGCCGCCCAGGGGGCTCATCTAATTCACCCCTCCACTTT. Translated, it gives CASRPGGSSNSPLHF. The chain joins TRBV3-1 (or the pseudogene TRBV3-2) to TRBJ1-6, with TRBD1 matching over 8 bases. J gave up 6 bases and V 8 bases, and 9 bases lay outside the gene matches. Per the germline V gene, CDR1 is LGHDT and CDR2 is YNNKEL (reference sequence). The CDR3 has 15 amino acids.

J is TRBJ2-7 and V is TRBV9, with D maybe TRBD1 (6 bases). V was pared by 2 bases and J by 5 bases, with 11 bases between. CDR1 SGDLS and CDR2 YYNGEE come from the germline V gene. This CDR3 has 13 amino acids. CDR3 bases: TGTGCCAGCAGCGTGGTGGACAGTAACGAGCAGTACTTC. The encoded protein is CASSVVDSNEQYF.

Comment on this clone: Within the sample, other DNA sequences also encode this same CDR3. The rearrangement uses TRBV5-1 and TRBJ1-1, with D unclear. This CDR3 is built from 13 residues. Germline CDR1 is SGHRS and CDR2 is YFSETQ. V dropped 0 bases and J dropped 5 bases, with 8 bases sitting between them. As DNA, the CDR3 is TGCGCCAGCAGCTTGGACGGATCAACTGAAGCTTTCTTT. It codes for CASSLDGSTEAFF.

This clone was seen once. The chain employs TRBV27 and TRBJ1-2; the D gene is possibly TRBD1 (5 bases). There are 12 residues in the CDR3. Looked up from germline, CDR1 is MNHEY and CDR2 is SMNVEV (reference sequence). Between the trimmed V and J ends, which lost 9 bases and 5 bases, there was a span of 13 bases. The CDR3: CASSSGAYGYTF. DNA of the CDR3: TGTGCCAGTTCCTCCGGGGCGTATGGCTACACCTTC.

The chain links TRBV6-5 to TRBJ1-5; possible D gene TRBD1, 5 bases. The V end lost 6 bases, the J end lost 11 bases, and 17 bases lay between the germline ends. Germline CDR1 and CDR2: MNHEY and SVGAGI. The CDR3 sequence is 13 residues long. The CDR3: CASSWDGRTAQHF. The CDR3 nucleotides read TGTGCCAGCAGCTGGGACGGCAGAACGGCCCAGCATTTT.

In this sample, this clone turned up a few times. The chain has TRBV7-8 and TRBJ1-5, with TRBD1 as a possible D gene (6 bases). Germline V gives CDR1 SGHVS, CDR2 FQNEAQ. V lost 6 bases to trimming and J lost 7 bases, with 13 bases between them. The CDR3 totals 13 residues. CDR3 in amino acids: CASSRTGNQPQHF. CDR3 bases: TGTGCCAGCAGTCGAACAGGGAACCAGCCCCAGCATTTT.

A note on this clone: The same CDR3 is also encoded by other DNA sequences in this sample. For the CDR3, the DNA is TGTGCCAGCTCGGTACAGGGAAACTATGGCTACACCTTC. Its protein is CASSVQGNYGYTF. The chain links TRBV6-6 to TRBJ1-2, with D perhaps TRBD1 (6 bases). V lost 8 bases to trimming and J lost 2 bases, with 12 bases between them. Per the germline V gene, CDR1 is MNHNY and CDR2 is SVGAGI (reference sequence). The CDR3 consists of 13 residues.

J is TRBJ1-2 and V is TRBV28; the match to TRBD1 covers 9 bases. CDR3 length equals 14 residues. J gave up 4 bases and V 6 bases, and 6 bases lay outside the gene matches. Germline lookup yields CDR1 MDHEN and CDR2 SYDVKM. The chain's CDR3 is CASSYAGQGYGYTF. CDR3 DNA sequence: TGTGCCAGCAGCTATGCGGGACAGGGCTATGGCTACACCTTC.

The chain combines TRBV6-6 with TRBJ1-3, with 7 bases that match TRBD1. The CDR3 extends over 15 amino acids. Trimming cost V 6 bases and J 0 bases; bases outside gene matches: 5. Germline CDR1 is MNHNY and CDR2 is SVGAGI (reference sequence). The CDR3 spells CASSLDRTSGNTIYF. CDR3 bases: TGTGCCAGCAGCCTGGACAGGACCTCTGGAAACACCATATATTTT.

This rearrangement joins TRBV19 to TRBJ2-3; D not resolved. Germline assignment: CDR1 LNHDA and CDR2 SQIVND (reference sequence). This CDR3 is 13 amino acids long. Trimming removed 4 bases from V and 2 bases from J, with 7 bases in between. CDR3 residues: CASSRVLTDTQYF. DNA of the CDR3: TGTGCCAGTAGTAGGGTTCTCACAGATACGCAGTATTTT.

The chain uses TRBV24-1 and TRBJ2-1, with 14 bases aligning to TRBD2. The ends lost 3 bases at V and 10 bases at J; junction bases unmatched: 10. The CDR3 is 17 residues long. Germline CDR1 and CDR2: KGHDR and SFDVKD. The CDR3 loop is CATSDLSTSGRAREQFF. In nucleotides, the CDR3 is TGTGCCACCAGTGATCTCTCGACTAGCGGGAGGGCCCGGGAGCAGTTCTTC.

This chain uses TRBV20-1 with TRBJ2-3, with D possibly being TRBD1 (5 bases). The CDR3 length is 14 residues. CDR1 and CDR2 (germline): DFQATT, SNEGSKA (reference sequence). Trimming took off 3 bases at V and 2 bases at J, with 12 bases between the two ends. The CDR3 sequence: CSASIPGITDTQYF. CDR3 nucleotide sequence: TGCAGTGCTAGTATACCAGGGATCACAGATACGCAGTATTTT.

The genes are TRBV15 and TRBJ2-7, with D unclear. Per germline, CDR1 LNHNV and CDR2 YYDKDF (reference sequence). The CDR3 sequence is 13 residues long. Trimming stripped 1 base from V and 4 bases from J, with 8 bases between. CDR3 sequence: CATSRGKGYEQYF. Written as DNA, the CDR3 is TGTGCCACCAGCAGAGGAAAGGGTTACGAGCAGTACTTC.

This clone was recorded a few times. This chain joins TRBV5-1 and TRBJ2-7, with D perhaps matching TRBD1 (5 bases). Germline V gene sequence: CDR1 SGHRS, CDR2 YFSETQ. Trimming pared 0 bases from V and 1 base from J, leaving 14 bases between. The CDR3 is 16 residues long. CDR3 DNA sequence: TGCGCCAGCAGCTTGGCCGGCGGACAAGAATCCTACGAGCAGTACTTC. It is translated as CASSLAGGQESYEQYF.

The V gene is TRBV13, the J gene TRBJ1-3; the match to TRBD1 covers 7 bases. Germline V gene sequence: CDR1 PRHDT, CDR2 FYEKMQ (reference sequence). The CDR3 sequence is 14 residues long. V shed 5 bases, J shed 7 bases, and the junction held 8 bases outside the gene matches. This CDR3 is CASSLETGLNTIYF. CDR3 nucleotides: TGTGCCAGCAGCCTTGAGACAGGGCTCAACACCATATATTTT.

The rearrangement links TRBV4-2 to TRBJ1-4; D is possibly TRBD1 (6 bases). CDR3 size: 15 residues. V was pared by 4 bases and J by 4 bases, with 13 bases between. CDR1 and CDR2 from the germline V gene are LGHNA and YNFKEQ. CDR3 bases: TGTGCCAGCAGCCCGGGACAAGCCGGTAATGAAAAACTGTTTTTT. Protein product: CASSPGQAGNEKLFF.

The chain joins TRBV27 to TRBJ2-7, with 7 positions matching TRBD2. The CDR3 covers 12 residues. J was trimmed by 5 bases and V by 2 bases; bases with no gene match: 0. Per the germline V gene, CDR1 is MNHEY and CDR2 is SMNVEV (reference sequence). CDR3 protein: CASSLSGNEQYF. The CDR3 DNA sequence: TGTGCCAGCAGTTTAAGCGGGAACGAGCAGTACTTC.

The rearrangement links TRBV4-1 to TRBJ2-3; D is possibly TRBD2 (5 bases). The CDR3 is 18 residues long. The V gene's germline CDR1 is MGHRA and CDR2 YSYEKL. The ends were cut back, 0 bases at V and 0 bases at J, with 16 bases in the middle. The CDR3: CASSQDLEAAPSTDTQYF. CDR3 sequence (DNA): TGCGCCAGCAGCCAAGATCTGGAAGCGGCACCTAGCACAGATACGCAGTATTTT.

This chain uses TRBV3-1 (or the pseudogene TRBV3-2) with TRBJ2-1; TRBD2 aligns across 8 bases. Germline values: CDR1 LGHDT, CDR2 YNNKEL (reference sequence). This CDR3 spans 16 amino acids. Trimming took 2 bases from V and 5 from J; bases not matched to a gene: 8. The CDR3 spells CASSQIAGSANNEQFF. In DNA, the CDR3 is TGTGCCAGCAGCCAAATAGCGGGATCGGCTAACAATGAGCAGTTCTTC.

The genes are TRBV5-6 and TRBJ2-7; no clear D. This CDR3 comprises 14 residues. Germline loops: CDR1 SGHDT, CDR2 YYEEEE. The V end was cut by 0 bases, the J end by 4 bases, with 11 bases between. CDR3 in amino acids: CASSLALADYEQYF. In nucleotides, the CDR3 is TGTGCCAGCAGCTTGGCTTTGGCAGATTACGAGCAGTACTTC. Variable domain in full (rest from reference TRBV5-6 and TRBJ2-7): DAGVTQSPTHLIKTRGQQVTLRCSPKSGHDTVSWYQQALGQGPQFIFQYYEEEERQRGNFPDRFSGHQFPNYSSELNVNALLLGDSALYLCASSLALADYEQYFGPGTRLTVT.

This clone showed up just a few times. The chain is built from TRBV7-2 and TRBJ1-2; D call uncertain. Trimming cost V 1 base and J 1 base, with 10 bases left between them. This CDR3 comprises 15 residues. CDR1 and CDR2 from the germline V gene are SGHTA and FQGNSA. The CDR3 DNA follows: TGTGCCAGCAGCTTAGGGGTTTCAAGTAACTATGGCTACACCTTC. It is translated as CASSLGVSSNYGYTF.

This sequence joins TRBV5-1 and TRBJ2-2, with TRBD1 matching 8 bases. The CDR3 runs to 16 residues. Germline V gene lookup returns CDR1 SGHRS and CDR2 YFSETQ. V was pared by 4 bases and J by 2 bases, with 7 bases of the junction left unmatched. Written as DNA, the CDR3 is TGCGCCAGCAGCCGAGGACAGGGTACAAACACCGGGGAGCTGTTTTTT. It encodes CASSRGQGTNTGELFF. Using reference TRBV5-1 and TRBJ2-2 for the parts outside the CDR3, the full variable domain is KAGVTQTPRYLIKTRGQQVTLSCSPISGHRSVSWYQQTPGQGLQFLFEYFSETQRNKGNFPGRFSGRQFSNSRSEMNVSTLELGDSALYLCASSRGQGTNTGELFFGEGSRLTVL.

CDR3 nucleotides: TGTGCCAGCAGTAAGCCGGGGGGCAATGAAGCTTTCTTT. This gives the protein CASSKPGGNEAFF. The chain recombines TRBV25-1 with TRBJ1-1; TRBD1 is a possible D gene (6 bases). The CDR3 has 13 residues. Per germline, CDR1 MGHDK and CDR2 SYGVNS. The V and J ends lost 5 bases and 7 bases respectively, with 14 bases between them.

The rearrangement joins TRBV9 to TRBJ1-1, with D tentatively TRBD1 (6 bases). Trimming left V 4 bases short and J 6 bases short, with 19 bases between. The CDR3 contains 15 residues. The germline CDR1 and CDR2 sequences are SGDLS and YYNGEE. The CDR3 region is CASSSRQGKFAEAFF. CDR3 bases: TGTGCCAGCAGCTCAAGGCAGGGGAAATTCGCTGAAGCTTTCTTT.

This chain links TRBV28 with TRBJ1-2; D gene unclear. CDR3 size: 12 residues. Germline values: CDR1 MDHEN, CDR2 SYDVKM. Trimming pared 8 bases from V and 4 bases from J, leaving 11 bases between. For the CDR3, the DNA is TGTGCCAGCGGAGGACTGGGCTATGGCTACACCTTC. Translated, it gives CASGGLGYGYTF.

The chain couples TRBV24-1 to TRBJ2-7; 10 nucleotides agree with TRBD1. CDR1 and CDR2 from the germline V gene are KGHDR and SFDVKD. CDR3 length: 15 residues. V trimming: 4 bases; J trimming: 6 bases; junction bases outside the gene matches: 8. CDR3 coding DNA: TGTGCCACCAGTGAACCCGGACAGGGGGTCTCCGAGCAGTACTTC. Protein product: CATSEPGQGVSEQYF.

The chain carries TRBV7-8 and TRBJ2-7; D uncertain. Germline loops: CDR1 SGHVS, CDR2 FQNEAQ. Trimming pared 5 bases from V and 1 base from J, leaving 12 bases between. The CDR3 covers 14 residues. The CDR3 protein is CASSETGSSYEQYF. CDR3 bases: TGTGCCAGCAGCGAAACGGGCAGTTCCTACGAGCAGTACTTC.